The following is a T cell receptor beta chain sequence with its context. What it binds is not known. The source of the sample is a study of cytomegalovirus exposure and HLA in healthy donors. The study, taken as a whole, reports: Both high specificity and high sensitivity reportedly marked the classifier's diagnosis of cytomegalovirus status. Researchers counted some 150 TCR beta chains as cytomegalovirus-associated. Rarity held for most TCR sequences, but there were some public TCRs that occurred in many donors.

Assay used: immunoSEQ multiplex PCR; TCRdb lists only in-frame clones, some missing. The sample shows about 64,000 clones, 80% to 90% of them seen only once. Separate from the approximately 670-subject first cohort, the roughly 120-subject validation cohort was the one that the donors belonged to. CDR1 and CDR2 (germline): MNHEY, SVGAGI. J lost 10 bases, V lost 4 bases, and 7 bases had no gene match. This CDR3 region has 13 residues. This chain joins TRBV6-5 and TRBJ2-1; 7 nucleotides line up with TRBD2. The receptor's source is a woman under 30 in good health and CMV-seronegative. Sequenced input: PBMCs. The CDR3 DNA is TGTGCCAGCAGTTCCCCTCCGGGACTAGAGCAGTTCTTC. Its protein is CASSSPPGLEQFF.